The 11 T cell receptor beta chains presented below share a single source sample, sequenced in a study. Assay: immunoSEQ multiplex PCR; the TCRdb copy retains only in-frame clones and omits some. The sample lists about 50,000 clones, approximately 93% occurring once. Sequenced input: PBMCs. The receptors were gathered from a man aged 40-50 years with rheumatoid arthritis.

The rearrangement links TRBV28 to TRBJ1-1; 8 nucleotides agree with TRBD1. The germline V gene encodes CDR1 MDHEN and CDR2 SYDVKM. The length of the CDR3 is 14 residues. V lost 3 bases to trimming and J lost 8 bases; unmatched junction nucleotides: 8. CDR3 sequence reads: CASSFGQGASEAFF. CDR3 nucleotide sequence: TGTGCCAGCAGTTTTGGGCAGGGGGCTTCGGAAGCTTTCTTT.

The chain joins TRBV5-1 to TRBJ2-7; TRBD2 matches at 7 bases. Germline CDR1 and CDR2: SGHRS and YFSETQ. The CDR3 contains 15 residues. The junction had 6 bases not matched to a gene; V was cut back by 3 bases and J by 0 bases. CDR3 nucleotide sequence: TGCGCCAGCAGCTGGGAGGGACCCAGCTCCTACGAGCAGTACTTC. Encoded protein: CASSWEGPSSYEQYF.

The chain couples TRBV9 to TRBJ1-1; D call uncertain. This CDR3 contains 11 residues. The V gene lost 7 bases and the J gene lost 0 bases, with 4 bases spanning the gap. Germline V gene data show CDR1 as SGDLS and CDR2 as YYNGEE. CDR3 in amino acids: CASGLNTEAFF. The CDR3 DNA is TGTGCCAGCGGGTTGAACACTGAAGCTTTCTTT.

The CDR3 loop is CASSWTSANTGELFF. The CDR3 nucleotides read TGTGCCAGCAGTTGGACTAGCGCGAACACCGGGGAGCTGTTTTTT. V gene TRBV6-5 combines with J gene TRBJ2-2; 9 bases are a match to TRBD2. This CDR3 spans 15 amino acids. After removal of 4 bases from V and 0 bases from J, the junction contained 0 bases not matched to a gene. Germline CDR1 and CDR2: MNHEY and SVGAGI.

On this clone itself: The junction departs from the called germline gene at one end, perhaps through a read error. The rearrangement joins TRBV6-5 to TRBJ1-5; a possible D gene is TRBD1 (6 bases). CDR1 and CDR2 from the germline V gene are MNHEY and SVGAGI. This CDR3 has 12 residues. The CDR3 DNA sequence: TGTGCCAGCAGGGGTGACAGGCCCGCTTCGGCTTTT. It encodes CASRGDRPASAF.

The sample holds one count of this clone. The chain recombines TRBV5-1 with TRBJ2-5, with D perhaps assigned TRBD1 or TRBD2 (5 bases each). The CDR3 covers 15 residues. The ends were cut back, 4 bases at V and 7 bases at J, with 20 bases in the middle. Germline CDR1 and CDR2: SGHRS and YFSETQ. The CDR3 nucleotides read TGCGCCAGCAGCCCGGGGACCGCTACTGGAGGGACCCAGTACTTC. It translates to CASSPGTATGGTQYF.

V gene TRBV25-1 combines with J gene TRBJ1-2, with a tentative D call TRBD1 (6 bases). The germline V gene encodes CDR1 MGHDK and CDR2 SYGVNS. This CDR3 has 12 amino acids. Deletions cut 8 bases from V and 5 bases from J, with 12 bases between. In DNA form, the CDR3 reads TGTGCCAGCGGAGAAGGGGGTTATGGCTACACCTTC. Amino acids: CASGEGGYGYTF.

The chain uses TRBV5-1 and TRBJ1-1, with 7 bases lining up with TRBD1. The V gene end was trimmed by 5 bases and the J gene end by 4 bases; junction bases not matched to a gene: 11. CDR3 length: 15 residues. Germline-derived CDR1 and CDR2 are SGHRS and YFSETQ. The CDR3 DNA sequence: TGCGCCAGCAGGGCCGCGACAGGGCTGGCCACTGAAGCTTTCTTT. This codes for CASRAATGLATEAFF.

V usage is TRBV15 and J usage is TRBJ2-2, with D perhaps matching TRBD1 (6 bases). Germline assignment: CDR1 LNHNV and CDR2 YYDKDF (reference sequence). V was clipped by 1 base and J by 3 bases, with 9 bases between them. This CDR3 is built from 15 residues. CDR3 amino acids: CATSRAGVDTGELFF. CDR3 sequence (DNA): TGTGCCACCAGCAGAGCAGGGGTGGACACCGGGGAGCTGTTTTTT.

This clone was detected only once. The gene calls are TRBV4-1 and TRBJ2-3, with TRBD2 identical over 11 bases. In germline, CDR1 is MGHRA, CDR2 YSYEKL. The CDR3 loop spans 17 amino acids. J lost 7 bases, V lost 4 bases, and 13 bases had no gene match. The DNA for the CDR3 is TGCGCCAGCAGCCTCCTATGGGGTAGCGGGGGGGCCCATACGCAGTATTTT. This codes for CASSLLWGSGGAHTQYF.

The chain combines TRBV18 with TRBJ1-2; TRBD1 might be the D (6 bases). The CDR3 length is 14 residues. Germline V gives CDR1 KGHSH, CDR2 LQKENI. Trimming took 5 bases from V and 8 from J, leaving 18 bases between them. DNA for the CDR3: TGTGCCAGCTCAGATAATAGCAGGGGCCACGGCTACACCTTC. Residues: CASSDNSRGHGYTF.